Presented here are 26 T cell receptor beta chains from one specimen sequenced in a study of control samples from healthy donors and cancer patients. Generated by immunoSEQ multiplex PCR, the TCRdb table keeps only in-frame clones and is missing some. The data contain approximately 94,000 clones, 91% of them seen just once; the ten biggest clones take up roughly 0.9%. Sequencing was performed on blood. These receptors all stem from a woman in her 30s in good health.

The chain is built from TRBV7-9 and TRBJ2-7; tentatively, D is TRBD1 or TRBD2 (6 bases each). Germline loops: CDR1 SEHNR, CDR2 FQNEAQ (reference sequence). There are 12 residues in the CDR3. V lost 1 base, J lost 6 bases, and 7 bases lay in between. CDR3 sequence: CASSLGGAEQYF. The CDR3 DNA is TGTGCCAGCAGCTTAGGGGGGGCCGAGCAGTACTTC.

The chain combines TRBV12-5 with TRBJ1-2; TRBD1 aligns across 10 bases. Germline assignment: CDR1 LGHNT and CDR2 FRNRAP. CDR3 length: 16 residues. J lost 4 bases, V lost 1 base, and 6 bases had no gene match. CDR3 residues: CASGLESGTGAYGYTF. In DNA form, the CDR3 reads TGTGCTAGTGGTTTGGAATCCGGGACAGGGGCCTATGGCTACACCTTC.

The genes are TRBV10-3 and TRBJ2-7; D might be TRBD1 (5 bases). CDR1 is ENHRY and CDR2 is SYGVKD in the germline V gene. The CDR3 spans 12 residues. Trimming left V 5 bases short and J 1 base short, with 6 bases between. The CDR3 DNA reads TGTGCCATCAGTCCAGGGTCCTACGAGCAGTACTTC. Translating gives CAISPGSYEQYF.

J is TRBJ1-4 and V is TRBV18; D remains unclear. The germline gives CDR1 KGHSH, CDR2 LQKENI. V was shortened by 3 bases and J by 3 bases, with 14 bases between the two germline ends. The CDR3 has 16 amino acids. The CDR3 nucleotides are TGTGCCAGCTCACCGGCAGGAAGGTCTCCTAATGAAAAACTGTTTTTT. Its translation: CASSPAGRSPNEKLFF.

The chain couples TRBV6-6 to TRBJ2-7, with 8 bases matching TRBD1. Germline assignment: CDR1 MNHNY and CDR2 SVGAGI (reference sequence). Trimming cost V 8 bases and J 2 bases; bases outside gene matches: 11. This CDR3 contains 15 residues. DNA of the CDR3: TGTGCCAGCTTCCCCACTTCAGGGGGCCCCTACGAGCAGTACTTC. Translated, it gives CASFPTSGGPYEQYF.

This CDR3 reads CASRSKALTNTGELFF. CDR3 sequence (DNA): TGTGCCAGCAGGAGTAAGGCCCTGACAAACACCGGGGAGCTGTTTTTT. The chain joins TRBV2 to TRBJ2-2; D remains ambiguous. V gave up 6 bases and J gave up 2 bases, with 16 bases separating them. Germline CDR1 and CDR2: SNHLY and FYNNEI. The CDR3 is made up of 16 amino acids.

The CDR3 DNA follows: TGCGCCAGCAGCCACGAAGGGACAGTTAGCAATCAGCCCCAGCATTTT. Residues: CASSHEGTVSNQPQHF. V gene TRBV4-1 combines with J gene TRBJ1-5, with TRBD1 matching 7 bases. Germline V gives CDR1 MGHRA, CDR2 YSYEKL. The CDR3 is 16 amino acids. V lost 3 bases, J lost 0 bases, and 5 bases stayed unmatched.

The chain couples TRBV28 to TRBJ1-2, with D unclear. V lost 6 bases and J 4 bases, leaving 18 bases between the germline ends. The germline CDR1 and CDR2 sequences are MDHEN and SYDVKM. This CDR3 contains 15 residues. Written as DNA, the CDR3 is TGTGCCAGCAGCCCCCCAGACACTTCGGCCTATGGCTACACCTTC. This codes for CASSPPDTSAYGYTF.

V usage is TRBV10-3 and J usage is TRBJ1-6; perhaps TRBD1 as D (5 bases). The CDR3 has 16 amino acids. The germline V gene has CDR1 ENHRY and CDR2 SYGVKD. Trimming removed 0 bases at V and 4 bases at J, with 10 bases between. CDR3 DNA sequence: TGTGCCATCAGTGAGTCCCCAGGGAAGTATAATTCACCCCTCCACTTT. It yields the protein CAISESPGKYNSPLHF.

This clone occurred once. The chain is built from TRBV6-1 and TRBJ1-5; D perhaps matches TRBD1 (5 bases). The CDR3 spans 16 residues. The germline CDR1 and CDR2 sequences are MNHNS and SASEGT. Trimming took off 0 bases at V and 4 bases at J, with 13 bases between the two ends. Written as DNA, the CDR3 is TGTGCCAGCAGTGAAGCGCCAGGGTCTCCAAATCAGCCCCAGCATTTT. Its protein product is CASSEAPGSPNQPQHF.

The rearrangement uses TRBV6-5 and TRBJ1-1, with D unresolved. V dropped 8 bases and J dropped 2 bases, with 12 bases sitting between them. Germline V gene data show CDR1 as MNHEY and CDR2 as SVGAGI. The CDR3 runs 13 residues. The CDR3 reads CASSLLANTEAFF. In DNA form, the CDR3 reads TGTGCCAGCTCTTTGCTGGCTAACACTGAAGCTTTCTTT.

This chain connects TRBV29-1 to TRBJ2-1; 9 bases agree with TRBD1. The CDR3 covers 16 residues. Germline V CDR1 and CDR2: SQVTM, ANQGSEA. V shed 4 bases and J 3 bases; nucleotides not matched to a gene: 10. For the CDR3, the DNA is TGCAGCGTTGGGAAGGGAACAGGGGGCGACTACAATGAGCAGTTCTTC. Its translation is CSVGKGTGGDYNEQFF.

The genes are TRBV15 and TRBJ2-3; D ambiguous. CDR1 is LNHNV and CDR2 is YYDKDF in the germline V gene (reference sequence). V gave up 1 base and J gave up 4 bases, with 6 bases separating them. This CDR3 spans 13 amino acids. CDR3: CATSRGAPDTQYF. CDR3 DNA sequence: TGTGCCACCAGCAGAGGCGCGCCAGATACGCAGTATTTT. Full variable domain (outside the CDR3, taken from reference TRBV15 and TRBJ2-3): DAMVIQNPRYQVTQFGKPVTLSCSQTLNHNVMYWYQQKSSQAPKLLFHYYDKDFNNEADTPDNFQSRRPNTSFCFLDIRSPGLGDTAMYLCATSRGAPDTQYFGPGTRLTVL.

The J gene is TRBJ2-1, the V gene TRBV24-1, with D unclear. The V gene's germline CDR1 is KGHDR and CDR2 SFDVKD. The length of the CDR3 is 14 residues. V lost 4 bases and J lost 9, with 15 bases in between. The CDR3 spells CATSEAFPGGEQFF. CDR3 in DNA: TGTGCCACCAGTGAGGCTTTCCCCGGCGGTGAGCAGTTCTTC.

CDR3 sequence (DNA): TGCGCCAGCAGCCAAGATAGGGGGGCGAGGACCCGGACCGGAAACACCATATATTTT. Protein sequence: CASSQDRGARTRTGNTIYF. The rearrangement links TRBV4-1 to TRBJ1-3; D may be TRBD1 (6 bases). This CDR3 contains 19 residues. V was shortened by 0 bases and J by 4 bases, with 22 bases between the two germline ends. Germline CDR1 is MGHRA and CDR2 is YSYEKL.

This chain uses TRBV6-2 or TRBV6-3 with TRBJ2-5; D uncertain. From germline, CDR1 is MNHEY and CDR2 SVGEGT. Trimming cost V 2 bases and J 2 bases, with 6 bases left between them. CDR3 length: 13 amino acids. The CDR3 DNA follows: TGTGCCAGCAGTTACGATGTTCAAGAGACCCAGTACTTC. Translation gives CASSYDVQETQYF.

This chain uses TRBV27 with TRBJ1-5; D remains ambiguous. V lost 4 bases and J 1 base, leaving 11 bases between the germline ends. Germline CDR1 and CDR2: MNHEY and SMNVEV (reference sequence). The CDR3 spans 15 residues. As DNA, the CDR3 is TGTGCCAGCAGTTCCAGCAGCGGCAGCAATCAGCCCCAGCATTTT. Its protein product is CASSSSSGSNQPQHF.

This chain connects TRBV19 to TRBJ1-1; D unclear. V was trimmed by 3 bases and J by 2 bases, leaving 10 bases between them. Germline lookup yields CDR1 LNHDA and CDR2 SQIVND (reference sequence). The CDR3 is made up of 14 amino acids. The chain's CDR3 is CASSMVTQNTEAFF. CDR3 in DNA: TGTGCCAGTAGTATGGTCACCCAAAACACTGAAGCTTTCTTT.

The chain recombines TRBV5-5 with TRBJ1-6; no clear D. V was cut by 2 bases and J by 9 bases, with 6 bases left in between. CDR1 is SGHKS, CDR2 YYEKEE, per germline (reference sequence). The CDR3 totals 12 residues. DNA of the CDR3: TGTGCCAGCAGCTTTTCTCTTTCACCCCTCCACTTT. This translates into CASSFSLSPLHF.

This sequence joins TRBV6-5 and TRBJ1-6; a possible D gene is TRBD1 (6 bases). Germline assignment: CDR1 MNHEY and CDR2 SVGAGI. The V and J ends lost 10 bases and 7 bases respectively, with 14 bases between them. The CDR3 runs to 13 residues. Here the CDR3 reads CAILQGGNSPLHF. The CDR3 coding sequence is TGTGCCATTCTACAGGGAGGGAATTCACCCCTCCACTTT.

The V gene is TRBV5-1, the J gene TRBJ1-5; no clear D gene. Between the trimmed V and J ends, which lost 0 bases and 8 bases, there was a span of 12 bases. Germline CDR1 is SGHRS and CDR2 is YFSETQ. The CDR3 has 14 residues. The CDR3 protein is CASSLGGGREPQHF. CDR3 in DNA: TGCGCCAGCAGCTTGGGGGGAGGAAGGGAGCCCCAGCATTTT.

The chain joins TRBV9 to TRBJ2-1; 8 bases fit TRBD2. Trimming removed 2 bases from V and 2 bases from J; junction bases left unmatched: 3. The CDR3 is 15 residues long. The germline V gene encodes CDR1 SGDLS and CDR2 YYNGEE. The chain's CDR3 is CASSVDSGAYNEQFF. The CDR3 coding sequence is TGTGCCAGCAGCGTCGATAGCGGGGCCTACAATGAGCAGTTCTTC.

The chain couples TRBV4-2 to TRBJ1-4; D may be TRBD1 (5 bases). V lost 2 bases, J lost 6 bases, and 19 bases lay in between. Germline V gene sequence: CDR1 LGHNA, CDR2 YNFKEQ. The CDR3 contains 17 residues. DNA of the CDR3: TGTGCCAGCAGCCAAACAGAAAGTGGCCCGGGGGATGAAAAACTGTTTTTT. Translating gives CASSQTESGPGDEKLFF.

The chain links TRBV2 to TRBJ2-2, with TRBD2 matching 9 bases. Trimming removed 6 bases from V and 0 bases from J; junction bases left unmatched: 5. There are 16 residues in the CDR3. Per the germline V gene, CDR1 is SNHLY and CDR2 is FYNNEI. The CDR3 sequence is CASRREGRSNTGELFF. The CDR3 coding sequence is TGTGCCAGCAGGCGGGAGGGGAGATCGAACACCGGGGAGCTGTTTTTT.

CDR3 residues: CASSAQGINAFF. CDR3 DNA sequence: TGTGCCAGCAGTGCCCAGGGGATTAATGCTTTCTTT. The genes are TRBV27 and TRBJ1-1; D possibly corresponds to TRBD1 (6 bases). Germline V gives CDR1 MNHEY, CDR2 SMNVEV (reference sequence). The V and J ends lost 5 bases and 11 bases respectively, with 15 bases between them. CDR3 size: 12 residues.

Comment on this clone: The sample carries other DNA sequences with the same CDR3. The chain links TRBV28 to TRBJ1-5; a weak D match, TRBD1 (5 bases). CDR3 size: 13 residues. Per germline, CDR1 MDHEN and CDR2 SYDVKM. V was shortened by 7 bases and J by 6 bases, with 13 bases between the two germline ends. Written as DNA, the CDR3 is TGTGCCAGCAACCGATCAGGGTTTCAGCCCCAGCATTTT. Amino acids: CASNRSGFQPQHF.